One sample yielded the 17 T cell receptor beta chains listed below, sequenced in a study of human T cells and chemical hapten exposure. A single record per CDR3 protein comes from TCRdb applying MiXCR to the RACE reads. The sample holds 360,000 or so distinct CDR3 sequences, about 6% seen once. Time point noted: patch test 2, 6 weeks after DPC sensitization. Treatment described: therapeutic diphenylcyclopropenone sensitization with weekly scalp DPC. This sample comprised whole blood, obtained in connection with sensitization to the hapten diphenylcyclopropenone (DPC). The receptors were gathered from a woman aged 18 to 35 with alopecia areata. Some clones in this sample may be carry-over from other donors' samples.

As for this clonotype: A read error may produce the germline difference seen at one junction end. V usage is TRBV7-7 and J usage is TRBJ2-3; no firm D call. The CDR3 length is 13 residues. CDR1 SSHAT and CDR2 FNYEAQ come from the germline V gene (reference sequence). CDR3 nucleotide sequence: TGTGCTAGCAGCTTCGGTCGGGTTTTTACGCAGTATTTT. Translation gives CASSFGRVFTQYF.

The chain combines TRBV6-2 or TRBV6-3 with TRBJ2-1; D uncertain. The CDR3 consists of 14 residues. V dropped 3 bases and J dropped 0 bases, with 6 bases sitting between them. CDR1 and CDR2 (germline): MNHEY, SVGEGT. Written as DNA, the CDR3 is TGTGCCAGCAGTTATTCTAGCTCCTACAATGAGCAGTTCTTC. Amino acid sequence: CASSYSSSYNEQFF.

V and J are TRBV28 and TRBJ1-1; 7 bases match TRBD1. After removal of 6 bases from V and 1 base from J, the junction contained 11 bases not matched to a gene. CDR1 MDHEN and CDR2 SYDVKM come from the germline V gene. The CDR3 has 16 residues. CDR3 sequence (DNA): TGTGCCAGCAGCGCAACGACCGGGACAGAGAACACTGAAGCTTTCTTT. Translation: CASSATTGTENTEAFF.

This clonotype has ten or more counts. V is TRBV20-1 and J is TRBJ1-1; D possibly corresponds to TRBD1 (6 bases). V was pared by 1 base and J by 0 bases, with 9 bases between. Germline loops: CDR1 DFQATT, CDR2 SNEGSKA (reference sequence). This CDR3 comprises 14 residues. The CDR3 region is CSARVGHLNTEAFF. The DNA for the CDR3 is TGCAGTGCTAGAGTGGGACATCTGAACACTGAAGCTTTCTTT.

Remarks on this clonotype: A much larger clone sits a single nucleotide away, making a read error possible. The chain combines TRBV28 with TRBJ1-1, with D perhaps TRBD1 (5 bases). The CDR3 contains 16 residues. Germline-derived CDR1 and CDR2 are MDHEN and SYDVKM. V was shortened by 7 bases and J by 0 bases, with 18 bases between the two germline ends. The CDR3 DNA reads TGTGCCAGCATACCCTCCCTAGGGGCCATGAACACTGAAGCTTTCTTT. This sequence encodes CASIPSLGAMNTEAFF.

This clonotype was observed at least ten times. The chain carries TRBV28 and TRBJ1-1; D might be TRBD1 (5 bases). The CDR3 runs to 14 residues. Trimming took 7 bases from V and 1 from J, leaving 13 bases between them. CDR1 and CDR2 (germline): MDHEN, SYDVKM. The CDR3 region has the DNA TGTGCCAGCACAAGGTGGGGGTCGAACACTGAAGCTTTCTTT. Amino acid sequence: CASTRWGSNTEAFF. Based on the CDR3 plus reference TRBV28 and TRBJ1-1, the full variable domain is DVKVTQSSRYLVKRTGEKVFLECVQDMDHENMFWYRQDPGLGLRLIYFSYDVKMKEKGDIPEGYSVSREKKERFSLILESASTNQTSMYLCASTRWGSNTEAFFGQGTRLTVV.

The CDR3 protein is CASSPSPSEAFF. CDR3 DNA: TGTGCCAGCAGCCCATCACCCTCTGAAGCTTTCTTT. The V and J genes are TRBV7-9 and TRBJ1-1; no clear D gene. CDR3 size: 12 residues. The V and J ends lost 5 bases and 6 bases respectively, with 10 bases between them. Per the germline V gene, CDR1 is SEHNR and CDR2 is FQNEAQ (reference sequence).

The table lists this clonotype with many counts. J is TRBJ2-1 and V is TRBV5-5, with a possible D match to TRBD2 (5 bases). V was cut by 0 bases and J by 8 bases, with 18 bases left in between. The CDR3 extends over 16 amino acids. In germline, CDR1 is SGHKS, CDR2 YYEKEE (reference sequence). DNA of the CDR3: TGTGCCAGCAGCTTGGAGGCGGGCGCATCTTCTTATGAGCAGTTCTTC. As protein: CASSLEAGASSYEQFF.

CDR3 residues: CASSLWVPGDTQYF. DNA for the CDR3: TGTGCCAGCAGCCTCTGGGTCCCGGGGGATACGCAGTATTTT. The chain links TRBV7-6 to TRBJ2-3, with D tentatively TRBD2 (5 bases). CDR1 and CDR2 from the germline V gene are SGHVS and FNYEAQ. V dropped 5 bases and J dropped 6 bases, with 15 bases sitting between them. The CDR3 has 14 residues.

This clonotype was observed many times. V usage is TRBV12-3 or TRBV12-4 and J usage is TRBJ1-4, with D perhaps TRBD1 (5 bases). The length of the CDR3 is 13 residues. Trimming took off 4 bases at V and 8 bases at J, with 11 bases between the two ends. This chain's CDR3 is CASSYWGEEKLFF. CDR3 bases: TGTGCCAGCAGTTATTGGGGGGAAGAAAAACTGTTTTTT.

This clonotype was detected ten times or more. This chain joins TRBV10-3 and TRBJ2-7; D possibly uses TRBD1 or TRBD2 (5 bases each). Trimming took off 3 bases at V and 2 bases at J, with 17 bases between the two ends. The CDR3 extends over 16 amino acids. Germline assignment: CDR1 ENHRY and CDR2 SYGVKD. In DNA form, the CDR3 reads TGTGCCATCAGTGACCAGTCGGGGCCAAACCCCTACGAGCAGTACTTC. This encodes CAISDQSGPNPYEQYF.

This clonotype was seen a handful of times. The rearrangement links TRBV6-1 to TRBJ1-2; D remains ambiguous. This CDR3 is built from 15 residues. The germline V gene encodes CDR1 MNHNS and CDR2 SASEGT. The ends were cut back, 4 bases at V and 4 bases at J, with 16 bases in the middle. CDR3 loop: CASSGTPRVGYGYTF. CDR3 nucleotides: TGTGCCAGCAGTGGAACCCCACGGGTCGGCTATGGCTACACCTTC.

This clonotype was observed many times. This chain links TRBV19 with TRBJ1-2; D unresolved. The germline V and J ends were trimmed by 4 bases and 1 base, with 7 bases remaining between them. There are 13 residues in the CDR3. Looked up from germline, CDR1 is LNHDA and CDR2 is SQIVND (reference sequence). The CDR3 DNA follows: TGTGCCAGTAGTAGGGGAAGTAACTATGGCTACACCTTC. It is translated as CASSRGSNYGYTF.

Concerning this clonotype: A much larger clone sits a single nucleotide away, making a read error possible. The rearrangement links TRBV20-1 to TRBJ1-1, with 9 bases matching TRBD1. The CDR3 spans 14 residues. CDR1 DFQATT and CDR2 SNEGSKA come from the germline V gene (reference sequence). CDR3 in DNA: TGCAGTGCTAGCCCCCCGGACAGGGGACCTGAAGCTCTCTTT. Translating it yields CSASPPDRGPEALF.

V and J are TRBV20-1 and TRBJ2-7; D call uncertain. Trimming left V 6 bases short and J 2 bases short, with 23 bases between. There are 16 residues in the CDR3. Germline CDR1 DFQATT, CDR2 SNEGSKA (reference sequence). CDR3 sequence (DNA): TGCAGTGCCCTCAACTCGGGTGGGAAAAGAGCCTACGAGCAGTACTTC. Translation: CSALNSGGKRAYEQYF.

This clonotype was seen ten or more times. J is TRBJ1-4 and V is TRBV28, with 11 bases identical to TRBD1. Trimming took 6 bases from V and 5 from J; bases not matched to a gene: 2. Germline V lookup: CDR1 MDHEN, CDR2 SYDVKM. The CDR3 spans 14 residues. The CDR3 here is CASSWDRGNEKLFF. CDR3 sequence (DNA): TGTGCCAGCAGCTGGGACAGGGGGAATGAAAAACTGTTTTTT.

This clonotype has just a few counts. This chain joins TRBV28 and TRBJ1-2; 7 bases fit TRBD1. The junction had 11 bases not matched to a gene; V was cut back by 3 bases and J by 4 bases. Germline CDR1 is MDHEN and CDR2 is SYDVKM. CDR3 length equals 16 residues. In DNA form, the CDR3 reads TGTGCCAGCAGTTTCAACGAGGGACAGAAGATCTATGGCTACACCTTC. Translating gives CASSFNEGQKIYGYTF.